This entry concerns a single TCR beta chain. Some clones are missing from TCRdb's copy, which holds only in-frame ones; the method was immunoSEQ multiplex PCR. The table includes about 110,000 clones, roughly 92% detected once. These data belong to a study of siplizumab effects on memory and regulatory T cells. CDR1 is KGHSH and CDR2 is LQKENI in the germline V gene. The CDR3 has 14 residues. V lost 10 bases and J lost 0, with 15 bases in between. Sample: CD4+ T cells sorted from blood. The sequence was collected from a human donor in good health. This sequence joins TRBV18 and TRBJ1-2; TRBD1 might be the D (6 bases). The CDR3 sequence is CATFRDTSNYGYTF. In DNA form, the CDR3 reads TGTGCCACCTTCCGGGACACATCTAACTATGGCTACACCTTC.